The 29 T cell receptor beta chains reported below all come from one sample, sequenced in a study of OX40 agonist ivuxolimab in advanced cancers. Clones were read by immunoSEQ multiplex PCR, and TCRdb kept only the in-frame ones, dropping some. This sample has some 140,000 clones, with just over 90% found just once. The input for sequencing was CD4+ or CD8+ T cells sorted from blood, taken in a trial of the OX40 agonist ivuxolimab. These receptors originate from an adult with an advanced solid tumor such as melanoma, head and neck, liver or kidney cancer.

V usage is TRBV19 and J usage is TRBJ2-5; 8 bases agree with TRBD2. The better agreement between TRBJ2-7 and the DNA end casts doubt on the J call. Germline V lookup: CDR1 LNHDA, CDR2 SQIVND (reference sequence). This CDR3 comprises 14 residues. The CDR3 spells CASSIGRGHYEQYF. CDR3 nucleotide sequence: TGTGCCAGTAGTATCGGGAGGGGTCACTACGAGCAGTACTTC.

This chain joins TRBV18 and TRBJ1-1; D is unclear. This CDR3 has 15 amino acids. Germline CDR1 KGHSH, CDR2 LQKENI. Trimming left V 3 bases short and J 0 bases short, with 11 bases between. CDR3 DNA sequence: TGTGCCAGCTCACCTCTGGGGTCTATGAACACTGAAGCTTTCTTT. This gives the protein CASSPLGSMNTEAFF.

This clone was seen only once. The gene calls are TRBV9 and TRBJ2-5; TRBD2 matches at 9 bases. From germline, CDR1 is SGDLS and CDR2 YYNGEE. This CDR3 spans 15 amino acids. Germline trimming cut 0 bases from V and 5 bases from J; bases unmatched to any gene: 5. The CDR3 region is CASSVVGLAGETQYF. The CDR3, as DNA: TGTGCCAGCAGCGTAGTGGGACTAGCTGGGGAGACCCAGTACTTC.

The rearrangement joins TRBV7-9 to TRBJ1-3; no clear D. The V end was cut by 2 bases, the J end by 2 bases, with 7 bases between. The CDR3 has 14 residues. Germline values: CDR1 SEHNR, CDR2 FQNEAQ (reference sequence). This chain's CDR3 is CASSLIGTGNTIYF. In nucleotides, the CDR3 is TGTGCCAGCAGCTTAATAGGGACTGGAAACACCATATATTTT.

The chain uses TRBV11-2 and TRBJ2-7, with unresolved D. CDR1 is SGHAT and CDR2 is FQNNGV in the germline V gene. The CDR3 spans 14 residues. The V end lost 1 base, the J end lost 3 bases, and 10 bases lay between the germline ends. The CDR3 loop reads CASSLGPGIYEQYF. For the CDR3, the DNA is TGTGCCAGCAGCTTAGGCCCAGGAATCTACGAGCAGTACTTC.

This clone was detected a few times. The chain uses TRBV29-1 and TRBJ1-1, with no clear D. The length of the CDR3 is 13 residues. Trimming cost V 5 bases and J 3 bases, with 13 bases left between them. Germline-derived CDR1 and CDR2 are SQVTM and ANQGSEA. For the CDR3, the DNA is TGCAGCGTTCAATATCGGGCTGACACTGAAGCTTTCTTT. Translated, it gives CSVQYRADTEAFF.

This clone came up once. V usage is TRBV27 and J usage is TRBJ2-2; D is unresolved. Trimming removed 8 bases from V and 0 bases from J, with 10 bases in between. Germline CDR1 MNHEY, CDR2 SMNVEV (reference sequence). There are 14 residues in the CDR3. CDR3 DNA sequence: TGTGCCAGCCGCCCACCGGCGAACACCGGGGAGCTGTTTTTT. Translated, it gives CASRPPANTGELFF.

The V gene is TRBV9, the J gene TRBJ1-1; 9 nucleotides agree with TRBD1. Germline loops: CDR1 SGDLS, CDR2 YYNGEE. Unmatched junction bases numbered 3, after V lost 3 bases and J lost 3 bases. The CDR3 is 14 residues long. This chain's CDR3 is CASSATGGDTEAFF. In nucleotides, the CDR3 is TGTGCCAGCAGCGCGACAGGGGGAGACACTGAAGCTTTCTTT. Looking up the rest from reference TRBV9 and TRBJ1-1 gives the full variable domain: DSGVTQTPKHLITATGQRVTLRCSPRSGDLSVYWYQQSLDQGLQFLIQYYNGEERAKGNILERFSAQQFPDLHSELNLSSLELGDSALYFCASSATGGDTEAFFGQGTRLTVV.

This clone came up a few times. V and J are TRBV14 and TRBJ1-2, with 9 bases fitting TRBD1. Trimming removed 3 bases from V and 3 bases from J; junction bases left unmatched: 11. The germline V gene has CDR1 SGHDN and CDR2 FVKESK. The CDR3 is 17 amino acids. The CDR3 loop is CASSQILRQGVDYGYTF. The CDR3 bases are TGTGCCAGCAGCCAGATCCTCCGACAGGGGGTGGACTATGGCTACACCTTC. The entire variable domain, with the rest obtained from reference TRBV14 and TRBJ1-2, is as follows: EAGVTQFPSHSVIEKGQTVTLRCDPISGHDNLYWYRRVMGKEIKFLLHFVKESKQDESGMPNNRFLAERTGGTYSTLKVQPAELEDSGVYFCASSQILRQGVDYGYTFGSGTRLTVV.

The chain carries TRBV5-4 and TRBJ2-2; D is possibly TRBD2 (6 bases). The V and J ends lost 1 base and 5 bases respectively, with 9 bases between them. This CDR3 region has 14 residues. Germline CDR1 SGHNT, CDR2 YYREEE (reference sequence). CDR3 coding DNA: TGTGCCAGCAGCTTGACGCGGGATACCGGGGAGCTGTTTTTT. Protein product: CASSLTRDTGELFF.

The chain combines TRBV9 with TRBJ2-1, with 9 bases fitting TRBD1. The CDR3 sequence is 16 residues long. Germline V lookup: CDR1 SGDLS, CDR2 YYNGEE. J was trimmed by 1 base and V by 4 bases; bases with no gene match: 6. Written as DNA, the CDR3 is TGTGCCAGCAGCCCGCGGACAGGGGAGTCCTACAATGAGCAGTTCTTC. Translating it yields CASSPRTGESYNEQFF.

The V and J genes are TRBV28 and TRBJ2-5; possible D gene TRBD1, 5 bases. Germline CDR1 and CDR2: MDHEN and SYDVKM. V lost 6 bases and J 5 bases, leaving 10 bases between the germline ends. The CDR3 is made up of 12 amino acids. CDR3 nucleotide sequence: TGTGCCAGCAGGGAGACAGTGGAGACCCAGTACTTC. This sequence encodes CASRETVETQYF.

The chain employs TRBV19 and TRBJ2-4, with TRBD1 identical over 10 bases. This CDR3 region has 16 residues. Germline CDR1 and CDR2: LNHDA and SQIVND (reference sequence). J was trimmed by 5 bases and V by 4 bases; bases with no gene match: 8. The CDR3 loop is CASSKETGGFQNIQYF. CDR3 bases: TGTGCCAGTAGTAAAGAGACAGGGGGCTTCCAAAACATTCAGTACTTC.

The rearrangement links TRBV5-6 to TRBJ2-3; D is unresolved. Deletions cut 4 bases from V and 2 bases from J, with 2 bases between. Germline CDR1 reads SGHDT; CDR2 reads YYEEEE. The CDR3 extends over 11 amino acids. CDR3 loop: CASSATDTQYF. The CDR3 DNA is TGTGCCAGCAGCGCCACAGATACGCAGTATTTT.

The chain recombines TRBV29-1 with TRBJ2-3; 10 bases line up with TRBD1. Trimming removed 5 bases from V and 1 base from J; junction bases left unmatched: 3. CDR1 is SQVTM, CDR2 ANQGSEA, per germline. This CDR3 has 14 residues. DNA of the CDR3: TGCAGCGTTAAAGGGACAGGGGGCACAGATACGCAGTATTTT. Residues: CSVKGTGGTDTQYF.

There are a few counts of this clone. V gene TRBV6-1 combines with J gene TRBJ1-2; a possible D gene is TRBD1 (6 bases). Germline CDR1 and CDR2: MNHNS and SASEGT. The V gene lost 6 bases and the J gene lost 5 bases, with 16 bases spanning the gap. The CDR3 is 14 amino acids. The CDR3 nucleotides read TGTGCCAGCAGCCAAGGGGGTGCGGTATATGGCTACACCTTC. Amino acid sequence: CASSQGGAVYGYTF.

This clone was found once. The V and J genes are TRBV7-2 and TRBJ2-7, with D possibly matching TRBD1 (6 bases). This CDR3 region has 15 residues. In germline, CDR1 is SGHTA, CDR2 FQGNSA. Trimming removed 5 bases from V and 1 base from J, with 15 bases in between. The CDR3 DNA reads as TGTGCCAGCAGCCAAGAGCGAGGGGGTTCCTACGAGCAGTACTTC. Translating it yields CASSQERGGSYEQYF.

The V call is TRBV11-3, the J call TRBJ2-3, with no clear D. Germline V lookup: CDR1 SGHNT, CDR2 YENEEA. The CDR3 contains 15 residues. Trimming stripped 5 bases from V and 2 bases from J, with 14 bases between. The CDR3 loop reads CASSPPAVTTDTQYF. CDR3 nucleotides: TGTGCCAGCAGCCCACCTGCAGTCACCACAGATACGCAGTATTTT.

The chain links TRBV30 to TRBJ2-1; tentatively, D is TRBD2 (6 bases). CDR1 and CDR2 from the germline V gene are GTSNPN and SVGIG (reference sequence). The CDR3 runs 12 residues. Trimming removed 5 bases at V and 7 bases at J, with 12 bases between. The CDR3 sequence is CAWGGRGNEQFF. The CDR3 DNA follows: TGTGCCTGGGGAGGGCGGGGAAATGAGCAGTTCTTC. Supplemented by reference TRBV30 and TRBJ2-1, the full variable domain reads SQTIHQWPATLVQPVGSPLSLECTVEGTSNPNLYWYRQAAGRGLQLLFYSVGIGQISSEVPQNLSASRPQDRQFILSSKKLLLSDSGFYLCAWGGRGNEQFFGPGTRLTVL.

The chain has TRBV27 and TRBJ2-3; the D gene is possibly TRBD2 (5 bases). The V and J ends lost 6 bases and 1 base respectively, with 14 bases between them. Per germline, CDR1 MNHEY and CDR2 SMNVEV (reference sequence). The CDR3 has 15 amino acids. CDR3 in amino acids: CASSPDAGRTDTQYF. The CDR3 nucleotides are TGTGCCAGCAGCCCCGATGCGGGCCGCACAGATACGCAGTATTTT.

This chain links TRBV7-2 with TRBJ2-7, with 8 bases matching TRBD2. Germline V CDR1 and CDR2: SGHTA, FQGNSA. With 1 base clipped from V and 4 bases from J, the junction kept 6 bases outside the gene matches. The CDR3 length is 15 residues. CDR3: CASSLGSGIQYEQYF. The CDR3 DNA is TGTGCCAGCAGCTTAGGTAGCGGGATTCAATACGAGCAGTACTTC.

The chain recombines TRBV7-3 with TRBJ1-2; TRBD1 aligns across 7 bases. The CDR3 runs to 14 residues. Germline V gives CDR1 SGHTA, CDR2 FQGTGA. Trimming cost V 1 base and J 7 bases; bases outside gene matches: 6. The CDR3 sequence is CASSLITTGFGYTF. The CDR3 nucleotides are TGTGCCAGCAGCTTAATTACGACAGGGTTTGGCTACACCTTC.

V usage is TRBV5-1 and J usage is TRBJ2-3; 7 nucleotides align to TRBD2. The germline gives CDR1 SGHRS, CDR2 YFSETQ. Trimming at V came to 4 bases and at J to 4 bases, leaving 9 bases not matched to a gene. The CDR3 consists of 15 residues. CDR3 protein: CASSLGGGDPDTQYF. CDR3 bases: TGCGCCAGCAGCCTGGGGGGAGGGGACCCAGATACGCAGTATTTT.

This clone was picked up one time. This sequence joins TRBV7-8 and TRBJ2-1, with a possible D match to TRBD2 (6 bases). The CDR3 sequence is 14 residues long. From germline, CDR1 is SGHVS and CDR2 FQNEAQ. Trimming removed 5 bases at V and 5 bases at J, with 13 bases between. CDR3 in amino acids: CASSPRRRDNEQFF. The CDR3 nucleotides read TGTGCCAGCAGCCCCAGGAGGAGGGACAATGAGCAGTTCTTC.

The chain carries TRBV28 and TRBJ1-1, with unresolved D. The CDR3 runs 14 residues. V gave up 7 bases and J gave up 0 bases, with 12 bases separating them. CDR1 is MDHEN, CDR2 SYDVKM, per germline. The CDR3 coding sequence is TGTGCCAGCACCCAGGCCGGGGTGAACACTGAAGCTTTCTTT. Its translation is CASTQAGVNTEAFF.

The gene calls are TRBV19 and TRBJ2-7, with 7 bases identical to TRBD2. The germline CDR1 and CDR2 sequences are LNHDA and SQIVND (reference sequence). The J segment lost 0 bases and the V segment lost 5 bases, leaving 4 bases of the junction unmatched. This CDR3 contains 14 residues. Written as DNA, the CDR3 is TGTGCCAGTAGTCTAGGCGGGAGCTCCTACGAGCAGTACTTC. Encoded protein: CASSLGGSSYEQYF.

The CDR3 nucleotides read TGTGCCACCAGCGGGGGTTATACTGAAGCTTTCTTT. Translated, it gives CATSGGYTEAFF. The chain employs TRBV15 and TRBJ1-1; a weak D match, TRBD1 (5 bases). The V gene's germline CDR1 is LNHNV and CDR2 YYDKDF (reference sequence). Trimming shortened V by 5 bases and J by 5 bases, and 9 bases separated the two germline ends. This CDR3 has 12 residues.

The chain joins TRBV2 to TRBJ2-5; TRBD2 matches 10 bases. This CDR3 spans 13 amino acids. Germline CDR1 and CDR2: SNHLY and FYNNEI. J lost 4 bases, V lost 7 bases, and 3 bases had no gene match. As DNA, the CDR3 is TGTGCCAGCAATGAGCGGGAGGGAGAGACCCAGTACTTC. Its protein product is CASNEREGETQYF.

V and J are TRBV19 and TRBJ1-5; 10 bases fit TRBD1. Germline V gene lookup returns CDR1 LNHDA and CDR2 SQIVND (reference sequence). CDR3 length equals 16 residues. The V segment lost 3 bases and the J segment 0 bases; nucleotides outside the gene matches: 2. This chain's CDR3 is CASSIGTGDSNQPQHF. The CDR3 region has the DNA TGTGCCAGTAGTATTGGGACAGGGGATAGCAATCAGCCCCAGCATTTT. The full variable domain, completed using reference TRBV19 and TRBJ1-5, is DGGITQSPKYLFRKEGQNVTLSCEQNLNHDAMYWYRQDPGQGLRLIYYSQIVNDFQKGDIAEGYSVSREKKESFPLTVTSAQKNPTAFYLCASSIGTGDSNQPQHFGDGTRLSIL.